These T cell receptor beta chains were read from a single sample in a study of blood T cell repertoires in COVID-19. Sequencing was performed with immunoSEQ multiplex PCR; in TCRdb, only in-frame clones are kept and a portion is missing. The sample yields about 220,000 clones, around 86% seen once. The sequenced sample was peripheral blood. The source of these receptors is a woman aged 70-85 years with COVID-19, enrolled during active disease. The CDR3 runs from the conserved cysteine through the conserved F or W. D genes are given only for firm matches. Only part of the rows carry a size: once, few, many, or a class if the clone is expanded.

j_call,v_call,d_call,clone_size,cdr3_nt,cdr3_aa
TRBJ1-4,TRBV6-1,NA,NA,TGTGCCAGCAGTGAAGTACGGGGAAAACTGTTTTTT,CASSEVRGKLFF
TRBJ2-1,TRBV3-1/TRBV3-2,TRBD2,once,TGTGCCAGCAGCGTCACGACTAGCGGGGTCCTTAATGAGCAGTTCTTC,CASSVTTSGVLNEQFF
TRBJ2-1,TRBV14,TRBD2,NA,TGTGCCAGCAGTCGAGGGAGGGCCTACAATGAGCAGTTCTTC,CASSRGRAYNEQFF
TRBJ2-7,TRBV7-9,TRBD2,NA,TGTGCCAGCGGGAGGGGAACCTACGAGCAGTACTTC,CASGRGTYEQYF
TRBJ1-1,TRBV28,TRBD1,once,TGTGCCAGCAGTTTATCAGGGGGCGGGACTGAAGCTTTCTTT,CASSLSGGGTEAFF
TRBJ2-5,TRBV3-1/TRBV3-2,TRBD2,NA,TGTGCCAGCAGCTTAGCGGGAGGGCCCGGGGAGACCCAGTACTTC,CASSLAGGPGETQYF
TRBJ2-1,TRBV9,NA,NA,TGTGCCAGCAGCGTAGAGGTAGGGGCCAATGAGCAGTTCTTC,CASSVEVGANEQFF
TRBJ2-1,TRBV10-3,NA,NA,TGTGCCATCAGTGAGTCGACAGGTGACTCCTACAATGAGCAGTTCTTC,CAISESTGDSYNEQFF
TRBJ2-2,TRBV19,NA,few,TGTGCCAGTAGTATCACCGACAGGACCACCGGGGAGCTGTTTTTT,CASSITDRTTGELFF
TRBJ1-5,TRBV30,TRBD1,NA,TGTGCCTGGAGTGCGGACAGGAATGATCAGCCCCAGCATTTT,CAWSADRNDQPQHF
TRBJ2-7,TRBV7-9,NA,NA,TGTGCCAGCAGCCGTATGGGGGCCTCCTACGAGCAGTACTTC,CASSRMGASYEQYF
TRBJ1-1,TRBV4-3,NA,NA,TGCGCCAGCAGCCCCTACTTCAACACTGAAGCTTTCTTT,CASSPYFNTEAFF
TRBJ2-5,TRBV5-1,TRBD1,few,TGCGCCAGCAGCTGGGCCGGGACAGGGGGCCAAGAGACCCAGTACTTC,CASSWAGTGGQETQYF
TRBJ2-7,TRBV20-1,NA,NA,TGCAGTGCACCGCTAGCGTACGAGCAGTACTTC,CSAPLAYEQYF
TRBJ1-5,TRBV30,NA,NA,TGTGCCTGGGGACGGGGGGAAAGGAATCAGCCCCAGCATTTT,CAWGRGERNQPQHF